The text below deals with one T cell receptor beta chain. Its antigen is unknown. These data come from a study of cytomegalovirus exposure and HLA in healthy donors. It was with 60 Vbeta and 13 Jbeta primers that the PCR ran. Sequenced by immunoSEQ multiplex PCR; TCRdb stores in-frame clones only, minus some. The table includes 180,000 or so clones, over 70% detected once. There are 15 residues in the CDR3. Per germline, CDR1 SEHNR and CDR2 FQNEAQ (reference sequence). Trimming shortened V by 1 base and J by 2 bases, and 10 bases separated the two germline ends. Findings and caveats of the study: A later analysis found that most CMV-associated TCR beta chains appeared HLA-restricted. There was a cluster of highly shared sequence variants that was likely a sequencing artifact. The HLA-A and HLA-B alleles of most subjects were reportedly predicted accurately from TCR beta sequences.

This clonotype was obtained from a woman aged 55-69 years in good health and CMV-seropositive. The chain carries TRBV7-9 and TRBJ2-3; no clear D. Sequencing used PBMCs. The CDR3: CASSLGAAHTDTQYF. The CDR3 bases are TGTGCCAGCAGCTTAGGCGCAGCGCACACAGATACGCAGTATTTT.